These 18 T cell receptor beta chains were all obtained from the same sample, sequenced in a study of blood T cells in healthy people across ages. PCR was performed a second time for about 6 to 11 cycles using a sample-barcoded 5' primer and a J-beta primer mix. Via MiXCR, TCRdb re-called the 5' RACE reads, giving one row per CDR3 protein. The sample has a few hundred thousand distinct CDR3 sequences, 25% to 30% seen once; the top ten hold about a fifth. The material sequenced was blood. The receptors here all came from a woman aged 70 to 79 in good health.

The CDR3: CASSQQGTGEQYF. The CDR3 coding sequence is TGTGCCAGCAGCCAACAGGGGACGGGGGAGCAGTACTTC. The V call is TRBV3-1, the J call TRBJ2-7; maybe TRBD1 (6 bases). The V gene's germline CDR1 is LGHDT and CDR2 YNNKEL (reference sequence). V lost 2 bases and J 7 bases, leaving 12 bases between the germline ends. The CDR3 sequence is 13 residues long.

This clonotype was counted only a few times. The chain's CDR3 is CASSTTGTGTGELFF. For the CDR3, the DNA is TGTGCCAGCAGCACTACAGGGACGGGCACCGGGGAGCTGTTTTTT. The gene calls are TRBV7-7 and TRBJ2-2; D is possibly TRBD1 (6 bases). Trimming left V 5 bases short and J 4 bases short, with 14 bases between. The CDR3 extends over 15 amino acids. In germline, CDR1 is SSHAT, CDR2 FNYEAQ (reference sequence).

The chain is built from TRBV3-1 and TRBJ2-3; TRBD1 or TRBD2 may be the D gene (6 bases each). The CDR3 covers 14 residues. Germline CDR1 reads LGHDT; CDR2 reads YNNKEL (reference sequence). Trimming took 3 bases from V and 6 from J, leaving 13 bases between them. The CDR3 DNA reads TGTGCCAGCAGCCACTCGGGGGCTCCGGATACGCAGTATTTT. It specifies CASSHSGAPDTQYF.

This chain joins TRBV25-1 and TRBJ1-6, with 9 positions matching TRBD1. J lost 7 bases, V lost 10 bases, and 5 bases had no gene match. The CDR3 is 13 residues long. The germline CDR1 and CDR2 sequences are MGHDK and SYGVNS. The CDR3 nucleotides read TGTGCCACCTCTGACAGGGGGAATTCACCCCTCCACTTT. Encoded protein: CATSDRGNSPLHF.

This clonotype was observed at least ten times. The V call is TRBV7-8, the J call TRBJ1-2, with a tentative D call TRBD1 (5 bases). Trimming stripped 4 bases from V and 1 base from J, with 7 bases between. Germline CDR1 and CDR2: SGHVS and FQNEAQ. The CDR3 covers 13 residues. In DNA, the CDR3 is TGTGCCAGCAGCTCAGGGATTAACTATGGCTACACCTTC. This codes for CASSSGINYGYTF.

The chain combines TRBV24-1 with TRBJ2-3, with a tentative D call TRBD1 (6 bases). The CDR3 runs 13 residues. The germline V gene encodes CDR1 KGHDR and CDR2 SFDVKD. V shed 8 bases and J shed 2 bases, with 10 bases lying between them. CDR3 coding DNA: TGTGCCACCAAGGACAGAGACACAGATACGCAGTATTTT. As protein: CATKDRDTDTQYF.

This clonotype came up a few times. This sequence joins TRBV15 and TRBJ2-3; no definite D call. Deletions cut 2 bases from V and 5 bases from J, with 8 bases between. The germline CDR1 and CDR2 sequences are LNHNV and YYDKDF (reference sequence). The CDR3 is made up of 13 amino acids. The CDR3 DNA follows: TGTGCCACCAGCAGATTGCTCGGAGATACGCAGTATTTT. It encodes CATSRLLGDTQYF.

This clonotype was seen only once. The gene calls are TRBV3-1 and TRBJ1-6; D unresolved. CDR3 length: 15 residues. V shed 3 bases and J shed 0 bases, with 6 bases lying between them. The germline CDR1 and CDR2 sequences are LGHDT and YNNKEL (reference sequence). For the CDR3, the DNA is TGTGCCAGCAGCCATGGTAGCTCCTATAATTCACCCCTCCACTTT. Translated, it gives CASSHGSSYNSPLHF.

V and J are TRBV7-2 and TRBJ1-2; D remains unclear. Trimming stripped 5 bases from V and 3 bases from J, with 4 bases between. Germline V gives CDR1 SGHTA, CDR2 FQGNSA. CDR3 length: 11 residues. The CDR3 nucleotides read TGTGCCAGCAGCCAGTACTATGGCTACACCTTC. This sequence encodes CASSQYYGYTF. The variable domain in full, with the rest retrieved from reference TRBV7-2 and TRBJ1-2, is GAGVSQSPSNKVTEKGKDVELRCDPISGHTALYWYRQSLGQGLEFLIYFQGNSAPDKSGLPSDRFSAERTGGSVSTLTIQRTQQEDSAVYLCASSQYYGYTFGSGTRLTVV.

This clonotype was counted between two and nine times. This chain uses TRBV6-1 with TRBJ2-5; D might be TRBD2 (5 bases). This CDR3 region has 14 residues. V lost 7 bases, J lost 1 base, and 13 bases lay in between. CDR1 and CDR2 from the germline V gene are MNHNS and SASEGT. CDR3 residues: CASNPRGPQETQYF. The CDR3 nucleotides are TGTGCCAGCAACCCCAGAGGGCCCCAAGAGACCCAGTACTTC.

The chain carries TRBV10-3 and TRBJ2-3, with D maybe TRBD1 (7 bases). CDR1 is ENHRY, CDR2 SYGVKD, per germline. Trimming shortened V by 3 bases and J by 0 bases, and 10 bases separated the two germline ends. This CDR3 has 15 residues. The CDR3 loop is CAISDRGASTDTQYF. CDR3 bases: TGTGCCATCAGTGACAGGGGGGCCAGCACAGATACGCAGTATTTT.

The rearrangement joins TRBV6-2 or TRBV6-3 to TRBJ2-2; 7 positions match TRBD2. CDR3 size: 15 residues. Germline trimming cut 11 bases from V and 0 bases from J; bases unmatched to any gene: 9. CDR1 is MNHEY, CDR2 SVGEGT, per germline. For the CDR3, the DNA is TGTGCCGGAAGCAGAGGGACTACGAACACCGGGGAGCTGTTTTTT. It yields the protein CAGSRGTTNTGELFF.

This clonotype showed up just a few times. The chain combines TRBV7-2 with TRBJ2-7, with 11 bases aligning to TRBD2. Germline CDR1 SGHTA, CDR2 FQGNSA. CDR3 size: 18 residues. The ends lost 4 bases at V and 2 bases at J; junction bases unmatched: 13. CDR3 region: CASSSQGLAGGNPYEQYF. The CDR3 bases are TGTGCCAGCAGCTCCCAGGGGCTAGCGGGGGGAAACCCCTACGAGCAGTACTTC.

This chain links TRBV29-1 with TRBJ2-1; no definite D call. This CDR3 is built from 13 residues. From germline, CDR1 is SQVTM and CDR2 ANQGSEA. V lost 4 bases and J lost 10, with 17 bases in between. DNA for the CDR3: TGCAGCGTTGGAAGGTACCGGAGAGGAGAGCAGTTCTTC. Its protein is CSVGRYRRGEQFF.

The chain couples TRBV7-2 to TRBJ1-2, with D possibly TRBD1 on 6 matching bases. This CDR3 region has 17 residues. CDR1 is SGHTA, CDR2 FQGNSA, per germline. Trimming took off 5 bases at V and 6 bases at J, with 25 bases between the two ends. CDR3 residues: CASSPDYPRRGIHGYTF. CDR3 bases: TGTGCCAGCAGCCCTGATTATCCGAGGAGGGGGATCCATGGCTACACCTTC.

V is TRBV4-2 and J is TRBJ2-3; 7 nucleotides align to TRBD2. After removal of 0 bases from V and 0 bases from J, the junction contained 3 bases not matched to a gene. Germline V CDR1 and CDR2: LGHNA, YNFKEQ. The length of the CDR3 is 16 residues. The CDR3 coding sequence is TGTGCCAGCAGCCAAGAGGGGCGGGGGAGCACAGATACGCAGTATTTT. It yields the protein CASSQEGRGSTDTQYF.

V usage is TRBV18 and J usage is TRBJ1-1; D unresolved. The CDR3 runs to 14 residues. Germline V gene sequence: CDR1 KGHSH, CDR2 LQKENI. V was pared by 1 base and J by 0 bases, with 6 bases between. This chain's CDR3 is CASSPQDLNTEAFF. CDR3 DNA: TGTGCCAGCTCACCACAGGATCTGAACACTGAAGCTTTCTTT.

CDR3: CATRTGGLAKNIQYF. The DNA of the CDR3 is TGTGCCACCAGGACAGGGGGTTTAGCCAAAAACATTCAGTACTTC. The gene calls are TRBV15 and TRBJ2-4, with 9 positions matching TRBD1. The ends lost 6 bases at V and 0 bases at J; junction bases unmatched: 3. The CDR3 contains 15 residues. Germline V gene data show CDR1 as LNHNV and CDR2 as YYDKDF (reference sequence).